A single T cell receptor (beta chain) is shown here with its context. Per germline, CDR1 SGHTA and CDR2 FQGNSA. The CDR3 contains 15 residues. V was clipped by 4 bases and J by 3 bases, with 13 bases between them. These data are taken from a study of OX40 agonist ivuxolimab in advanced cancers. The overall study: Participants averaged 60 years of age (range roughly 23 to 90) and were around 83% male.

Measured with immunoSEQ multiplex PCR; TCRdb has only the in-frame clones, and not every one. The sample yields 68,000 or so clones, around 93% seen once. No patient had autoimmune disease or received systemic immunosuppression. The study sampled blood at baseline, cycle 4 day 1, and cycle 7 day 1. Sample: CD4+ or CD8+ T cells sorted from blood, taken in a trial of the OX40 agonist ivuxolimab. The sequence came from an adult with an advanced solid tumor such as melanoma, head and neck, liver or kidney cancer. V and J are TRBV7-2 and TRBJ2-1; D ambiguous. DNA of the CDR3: TGTGCCAGCAGCTCAGTTAGGGCAGTCTACAATGAGCAGTTCTTC. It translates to CASSSVRAVYNEQFF.